This T cell receptor beta chain was documented in a study of blood T cell repertoires in COVID-19. Clones were read by immunoSEQ multiplex PCR, and TCRdb kept only the in-frame ones, dropping some. The sample shows 250,000 to 350,000 clones, about four fifths of them seen only once. CDR3 length equals 15 residues. The germline V gene encodes CDR1 MDHEN and CDR2 SYDVKM. With V trimmed by 5 bases and J by 7 bases, 9 bases remained unmatched. Sequencing was performed on peripheral blood. The origin of this receptor is a human donor with COVID-19, enrolled during active disease. The donor label of this sample is uncertain. The chain couples TRBV28 to TRBJ1-2; 11 bases align to TRBD1. In nucleotides, the CDR3 is TGTGCCAGCAGTCCGAGGACAGGGGGCAGGAGTGGCTACACCTTC. Translation gives CASSPRTGGRSGYTF.